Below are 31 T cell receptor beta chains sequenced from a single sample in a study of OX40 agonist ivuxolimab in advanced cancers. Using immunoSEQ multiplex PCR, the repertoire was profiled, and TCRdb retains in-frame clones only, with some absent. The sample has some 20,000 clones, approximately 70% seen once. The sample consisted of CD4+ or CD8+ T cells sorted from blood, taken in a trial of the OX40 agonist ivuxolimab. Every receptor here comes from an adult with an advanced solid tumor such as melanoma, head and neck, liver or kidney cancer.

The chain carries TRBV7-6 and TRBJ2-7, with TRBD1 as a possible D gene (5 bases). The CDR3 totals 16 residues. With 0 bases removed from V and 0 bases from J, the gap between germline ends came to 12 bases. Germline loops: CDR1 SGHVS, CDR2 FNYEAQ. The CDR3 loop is CASSLAIREISYEQYF. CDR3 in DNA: TGTGCCAGCAGCTTAGCTATCAGGGAAATCTCCTACGAGCAGTACTTC. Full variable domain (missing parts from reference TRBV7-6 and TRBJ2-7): GAGVSQSPRYKVTKRGQDVALRCDPISGHVSLYWYRQALGQGPEFLTYFNYEAQQDKSGLPNDRFSAERPEGSISTLTIQRTEQRDSAMYRCASSLAIREISYEQYFGPGTRLTVT.

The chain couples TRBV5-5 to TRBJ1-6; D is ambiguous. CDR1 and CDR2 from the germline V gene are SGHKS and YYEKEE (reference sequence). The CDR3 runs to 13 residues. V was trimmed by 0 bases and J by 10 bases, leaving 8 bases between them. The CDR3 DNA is TGTGCCAGCAGCTTGGGGGTAGGATCACCCCTCCACTTT. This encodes CASSLGVGSPLHF.

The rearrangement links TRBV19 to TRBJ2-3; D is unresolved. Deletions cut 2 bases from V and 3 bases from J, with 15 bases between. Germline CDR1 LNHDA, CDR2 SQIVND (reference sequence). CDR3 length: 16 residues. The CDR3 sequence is CASSINPRATTDTQYF. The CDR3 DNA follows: TGTGCCAGTAGTATAAACCCCCGGGCGACGACAGATACGCAGTATTTT.

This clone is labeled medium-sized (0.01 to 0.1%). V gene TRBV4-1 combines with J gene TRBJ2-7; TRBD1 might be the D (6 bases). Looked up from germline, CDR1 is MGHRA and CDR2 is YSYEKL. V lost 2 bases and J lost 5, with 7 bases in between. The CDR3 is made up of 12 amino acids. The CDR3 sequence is CASSQTGNEQYF. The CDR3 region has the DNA TGCGCCAGCAGCCAAACAGGGAACGAGCAGTACTTC.

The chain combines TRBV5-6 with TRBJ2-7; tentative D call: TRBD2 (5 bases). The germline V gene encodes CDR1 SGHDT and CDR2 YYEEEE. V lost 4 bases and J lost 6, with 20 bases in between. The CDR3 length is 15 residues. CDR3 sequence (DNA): TGTGCCAGCAGCCTGGCGGGCCTACTCTGGCGCGAGCAGTACTTC. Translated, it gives CASSLAGLLWREQYF. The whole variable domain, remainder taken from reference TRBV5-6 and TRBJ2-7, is DAGVTQSPTHLIKTRGQQVTLRCSPKSGHDTVSWYQQALGQGPQFIFQYYEEEERQRGNFPDRFSGHQFPNYSSELNVNALLLGDSALYLCASSLAGLLWREQYFGPGTRLTVT.

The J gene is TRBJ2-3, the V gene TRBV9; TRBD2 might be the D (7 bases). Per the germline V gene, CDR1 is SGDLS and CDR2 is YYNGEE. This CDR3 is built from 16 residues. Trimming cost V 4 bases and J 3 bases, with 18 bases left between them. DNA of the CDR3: TGTGCCAGCAGCCGAATGGGCGGGGGCGGGACAGATACGCAGTATTTT. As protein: CASSRMGGGGTDTQYF. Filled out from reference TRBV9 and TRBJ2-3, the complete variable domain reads DSGVTQTPKHLITATGQRVTLRCSPRSGDLSVYWYQQSLDQGLQFLIQYYNGEERAKGNILERFSAQQFPDLHSELNLSSLELGDSALYFCASSRMGGGGTDTQYFGPGTRLTVL.

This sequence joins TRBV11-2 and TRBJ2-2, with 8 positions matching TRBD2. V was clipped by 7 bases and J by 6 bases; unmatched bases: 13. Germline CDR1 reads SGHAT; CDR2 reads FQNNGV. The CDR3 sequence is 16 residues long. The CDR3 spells CASTLEAGGLPGELFF. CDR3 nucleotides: TGTGCCAGCACCCTTGAGGCGGGGGGCCTACCCGGGGAGCTGTTTTTT.

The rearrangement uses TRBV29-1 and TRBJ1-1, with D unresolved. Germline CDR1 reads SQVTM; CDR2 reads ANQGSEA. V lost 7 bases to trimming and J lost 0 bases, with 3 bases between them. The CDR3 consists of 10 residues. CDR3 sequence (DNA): TGCAGCGCCTTGAACACTGAAGCTTTCTTT. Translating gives CSALNTEAFF.

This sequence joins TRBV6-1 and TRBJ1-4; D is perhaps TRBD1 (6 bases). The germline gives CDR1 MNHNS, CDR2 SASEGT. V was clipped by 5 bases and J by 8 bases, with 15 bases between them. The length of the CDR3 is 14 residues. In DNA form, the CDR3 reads TGTGCCAGCAGTCCGAGGACAGAAGGGGAAAAACTGTTTTTT. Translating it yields CASSPRTEGEKLFF.

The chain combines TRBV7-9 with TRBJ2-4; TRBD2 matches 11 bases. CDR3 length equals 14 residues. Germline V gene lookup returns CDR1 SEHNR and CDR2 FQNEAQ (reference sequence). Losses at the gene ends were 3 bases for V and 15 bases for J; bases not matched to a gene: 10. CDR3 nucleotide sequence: TGTGCCAGCAGCTTGGGTGCTAGCGGGGGGCCTTGGTACTTC. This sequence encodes CASSLGASGGPWYF. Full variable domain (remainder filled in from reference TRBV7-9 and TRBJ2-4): DTGVSQNPRHKITKRGQNVTFRCDPISEHNRLYWYRQTLGQGPEFLTYFQNEAQLEKSRLLSDRFSAERPKGSFSTLEIQRTEQGDSAMYLCASSLGASGGPWYFGAGTRLSVL.

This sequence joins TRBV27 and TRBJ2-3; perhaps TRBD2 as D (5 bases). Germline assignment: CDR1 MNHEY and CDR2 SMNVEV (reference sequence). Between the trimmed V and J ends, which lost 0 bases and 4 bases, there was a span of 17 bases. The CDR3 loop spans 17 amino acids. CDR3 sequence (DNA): TGTGCCAGCAGTTTATCCCCGGGAAGATTCGGGGCAGATACGCAGTATTTT. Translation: CASSLSPGRFGADTQYF.

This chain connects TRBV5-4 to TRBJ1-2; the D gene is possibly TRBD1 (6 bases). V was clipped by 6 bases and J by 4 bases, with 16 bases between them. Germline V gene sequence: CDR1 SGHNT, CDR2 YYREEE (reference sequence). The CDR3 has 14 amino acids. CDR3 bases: TGTGCCAGCACCCCTTCGACAGGCCTCTATGGCTACACCTTC. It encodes CASTPSTGLYGYTF.

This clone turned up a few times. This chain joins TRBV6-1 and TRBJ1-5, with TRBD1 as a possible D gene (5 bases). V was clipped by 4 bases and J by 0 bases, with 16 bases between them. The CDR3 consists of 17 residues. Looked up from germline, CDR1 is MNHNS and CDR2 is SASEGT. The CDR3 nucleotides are TGTGCCAGCAGTGCCCTAGGGACGGCCTATAGCAATCAGCCCCAGCATTTT. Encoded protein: CASSALGTAYSNQPQHF.

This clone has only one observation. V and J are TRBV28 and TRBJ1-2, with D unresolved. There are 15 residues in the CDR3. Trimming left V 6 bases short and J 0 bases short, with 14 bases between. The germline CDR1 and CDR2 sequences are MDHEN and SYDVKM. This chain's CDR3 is CASSPTTIANYGYTF. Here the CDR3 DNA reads TGTGCCAGCAGCCCGACCACGATAGCTAACTATGGCTACACCTTC.

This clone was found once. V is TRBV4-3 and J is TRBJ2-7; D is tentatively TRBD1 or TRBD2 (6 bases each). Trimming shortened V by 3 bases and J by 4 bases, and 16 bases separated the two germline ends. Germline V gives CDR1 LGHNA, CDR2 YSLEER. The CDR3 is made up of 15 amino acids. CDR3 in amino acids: CASSHGSSGAYEQYF. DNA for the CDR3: TGCGCCAGCAGCCACGGGAGTTCAGGGGCGTACGAGCAGTACTTC.

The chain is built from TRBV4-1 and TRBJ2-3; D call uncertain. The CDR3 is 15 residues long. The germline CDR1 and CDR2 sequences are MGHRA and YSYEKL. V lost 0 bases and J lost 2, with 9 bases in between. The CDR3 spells CASSQDGGHTDTQYF. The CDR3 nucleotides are TGCGCCAGCAGCCAAGACGGTGGGCACACAGATACGCAGTATTTT.

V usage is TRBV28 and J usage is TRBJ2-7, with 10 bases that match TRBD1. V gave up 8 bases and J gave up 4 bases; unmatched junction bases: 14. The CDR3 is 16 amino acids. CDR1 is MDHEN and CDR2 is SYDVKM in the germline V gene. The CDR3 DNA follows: TGTGCCAGCGCTCCCGGGACAGGGGAGCCCCTTTACGAGCAGTACTTC. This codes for CASAPGTGEPLYEQYF. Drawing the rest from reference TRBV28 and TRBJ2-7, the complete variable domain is DVKVTQSSRYLVKRTGEKVFLECVQDMDHENMFWYRQDPGLGLRLIYFSYDVKMKEKGDIPEGYSVSREKKERFSLILESASTNQTSMYLCASAPGTGEPLYEQYFGPGTRLTVT.

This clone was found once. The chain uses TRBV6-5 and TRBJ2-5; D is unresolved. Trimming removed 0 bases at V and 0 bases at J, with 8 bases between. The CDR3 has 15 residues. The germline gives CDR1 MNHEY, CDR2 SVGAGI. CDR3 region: CASSYSMVNQETQYF. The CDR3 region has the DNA TGTGCCAGCAGTTACTCGATGGTGAACCAAGAGACCCAGTACTTC.

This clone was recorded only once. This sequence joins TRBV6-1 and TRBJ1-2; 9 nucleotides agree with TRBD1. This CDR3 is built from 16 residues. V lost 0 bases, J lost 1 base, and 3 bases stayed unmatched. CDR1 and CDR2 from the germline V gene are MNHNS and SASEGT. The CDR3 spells CASSEAGTGNNYGYTF. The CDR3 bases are TGTGCCAGCAGTGAAGCAGGGACAGGGAATAACTATGGCTACACCTTC.

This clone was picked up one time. In DNA form, the CDR3 reads TGTGCCAGCAGTTTGGGGGACAGGAGCTCCTACGAGCAGTACTTC. This sequence encodes CASSLGDRSSYEQYF. V gene TRBV2 combines with J gene TRBJ2-7; 8 bases agree with TRBD1. The V and J ends lost 5 bases and 0 bases, in that order; junction bases with no gene match: 6. The CDR3 sequence is 15 residues long. Germline CDR1 reads SNHLY; CDR2 reads FYNNEI.

For the CDR3, the DNA is TGTGCCAGCAGCTTCGTAGGGCAGTTAAACACTGAAGCTTTCTTT. Translating it yields CASSFVGQLNTEAFF. The V gene is TRBV4-2, the J gene TRBJ1-1; no clear D gene. The germline V gene encodes CDR1 LGHNA and CDR2 YNFKEQ. Trimming pared 5 bases from V and 2 bases from J, leaving 15 bases between. The CDR3 contains 15 residues.

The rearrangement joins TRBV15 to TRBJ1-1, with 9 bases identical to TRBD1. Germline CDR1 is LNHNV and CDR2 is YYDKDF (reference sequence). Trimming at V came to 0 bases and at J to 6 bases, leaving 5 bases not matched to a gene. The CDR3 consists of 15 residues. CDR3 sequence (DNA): TGTGCCACCAGCAGAGATTGGGGACAGGGTGCTGAAGCTTTCTTT. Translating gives CATSRDWGQGAEAFF.

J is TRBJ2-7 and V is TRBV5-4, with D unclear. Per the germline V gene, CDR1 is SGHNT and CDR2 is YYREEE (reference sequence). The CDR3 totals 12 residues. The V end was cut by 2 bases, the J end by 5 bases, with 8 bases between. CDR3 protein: CASSLASHEQYF. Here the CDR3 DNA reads TGTGCCAGCAGCTTAGCCAGCCACGAGCAGTACTTC.

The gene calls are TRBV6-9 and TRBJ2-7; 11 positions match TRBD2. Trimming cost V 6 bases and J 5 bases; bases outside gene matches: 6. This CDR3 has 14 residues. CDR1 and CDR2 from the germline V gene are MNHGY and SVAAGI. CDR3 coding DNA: TGTGCCAGCAGCCCACTTAGCGGGGGGGACGAGCAGTACTTC. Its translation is CASSPLSGGDEQYF.

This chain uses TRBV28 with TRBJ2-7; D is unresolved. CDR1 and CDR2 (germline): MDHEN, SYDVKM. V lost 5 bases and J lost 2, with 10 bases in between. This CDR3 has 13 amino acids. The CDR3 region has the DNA TGTGCCAGCAGTGTTACGATGCCCTACGAGCAGTACTTC. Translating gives CASSVTMPYEQYF.

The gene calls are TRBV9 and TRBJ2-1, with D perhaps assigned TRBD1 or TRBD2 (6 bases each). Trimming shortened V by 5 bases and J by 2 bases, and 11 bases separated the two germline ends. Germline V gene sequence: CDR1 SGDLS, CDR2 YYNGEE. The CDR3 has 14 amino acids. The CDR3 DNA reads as TGTGCCAGCAGTCCCGGGGGCCCCTACAATGAGCAGTTCTTC. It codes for CASSPGGPYNEQFF.

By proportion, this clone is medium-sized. The CDR3 nucleotides are TGTGCCAGCAGCTTAGGGGGGTGGACAGGGTCCTACGAGCAGTACTTC. It specifies CASSLGGWTGSYEQYF. The gene calls are TRBV13 and TRBJ2-7; 8 positions agree with TRBD1. V was clipped by 0 bases and J by 1 base; unmatched bases: 5. This CDR3 has 16 residues. Germline CDR1 PRHDT, CDR2 FYEKMQ (reference sequence). Combining the CDR3 with reference TRBV13 and TRBJ2-7 gives the whole variable domain AAGVIQSPRHLIKEKRETATLKCYPIPRHDTVYWYQQGPGQDPQFLISFYEKMQSDKGSIPDRFSAQQFSDYHSELNMSSLELGDSALYFCASSLGGWTGSYEQYFGPGTRLTVT.

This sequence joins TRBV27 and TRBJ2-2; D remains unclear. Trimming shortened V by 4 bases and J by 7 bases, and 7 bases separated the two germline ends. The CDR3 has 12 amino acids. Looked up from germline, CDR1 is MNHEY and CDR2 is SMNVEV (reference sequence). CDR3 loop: CASSWWGGELFF. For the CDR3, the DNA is TGTGCCAGCAGTTGGTGGGGCGGGGAGCTGTTTTTT.

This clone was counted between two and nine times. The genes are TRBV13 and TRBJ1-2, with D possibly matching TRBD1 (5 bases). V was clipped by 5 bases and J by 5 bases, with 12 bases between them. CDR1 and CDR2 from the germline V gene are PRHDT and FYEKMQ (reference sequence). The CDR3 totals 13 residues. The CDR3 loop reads CASSPGTGYGYTF. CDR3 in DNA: TGTGCCAGCAGCCCCGGGACGGGGTATGGCTACACCTTC. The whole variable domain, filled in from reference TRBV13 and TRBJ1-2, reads AAGVIQSPRHLIKEKRETATLKCYPIPRHDTVYWYQQGPGQDPQFLISFYEKMQSDKGSIPDRFSAQQFSDYHSELNMSSLELGDSALYFCASSPGTGYGYTFGSGTRLTVV.

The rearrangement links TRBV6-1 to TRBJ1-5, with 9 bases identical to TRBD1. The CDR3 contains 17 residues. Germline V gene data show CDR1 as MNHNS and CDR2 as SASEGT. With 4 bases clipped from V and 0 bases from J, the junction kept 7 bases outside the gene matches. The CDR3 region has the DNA TGTGCCAGCAGTGTGGACAGGGGAGCCAATAGCAATCAGCCCCAGCATTTT. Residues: CASSVDRGANSNQPQHF.

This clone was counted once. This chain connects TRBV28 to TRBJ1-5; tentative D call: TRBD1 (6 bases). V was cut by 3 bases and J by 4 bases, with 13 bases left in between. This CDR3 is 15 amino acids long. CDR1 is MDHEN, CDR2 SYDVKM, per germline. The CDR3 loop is CASSFLTGQNQPQHF. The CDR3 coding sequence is TGTGCCAGCAGTTTCCTTACAGGGCAAAATCAGCCCCAGCATTTT. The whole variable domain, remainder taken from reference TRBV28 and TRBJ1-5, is DVKVTQSSRYLVKRTGEKVFLECVQDMDHENMFWYRQDPGLGLRLIYFSYDVKMKEKGDIPEGYSVSREKKERFSLILESASTNQTSMYLCASSFLTGQNQPQHFGDGTRLSIL.